What follows describes a single T cell receptor (beta chain). Its target is unknown. Excluded were patients having autoimmune disease history or systemic immunosuppression. Between the trimmed V and J ends, which lost 4 bases and 0 bases, there was a span of 8 bases. The V gene's germline CDR1 is MDHEN and CDR2 SYDVKM. This CDR3 is built from 14 residues. This sample stems from a study of OX40 agonist ivuxolimab in advanced cancers. Overall study: Patients receiving dose escalation had hepatocellular carcinoma, melanoma, renal cell or head and neck cancer. Partial responses occurred in Three dose-escalation patients, one with hepatocellular carcinoma and two with cutaneous melanoma.

Points from the study as a whole: The authors did not determine the antigen specificity of the expanded peripheral T cells.

Assay used: immunoSEQ multiplex PCR; TCRdb lists only in-frame clones, some missing. This table has approximately 80,000 clones, roughly 94% appearing once. The chain combines TRBV28 with TRBJ2-3, with D hard to call. This clonotype originated in an adult with an advanced solid tumor such as melanoma, head and neck, liver or kidney cancer. Material: CD4+ or CD8+ T cells sorted from blood, obtained in a trial of the OX40 agonist ivuxolimab. The CDR3 region has the DNA TGTGCCAGCAGTTCCTACCCTAGCACAGATACGCAGTATTTT. Translation gives CASSSYPSTDTQYF.